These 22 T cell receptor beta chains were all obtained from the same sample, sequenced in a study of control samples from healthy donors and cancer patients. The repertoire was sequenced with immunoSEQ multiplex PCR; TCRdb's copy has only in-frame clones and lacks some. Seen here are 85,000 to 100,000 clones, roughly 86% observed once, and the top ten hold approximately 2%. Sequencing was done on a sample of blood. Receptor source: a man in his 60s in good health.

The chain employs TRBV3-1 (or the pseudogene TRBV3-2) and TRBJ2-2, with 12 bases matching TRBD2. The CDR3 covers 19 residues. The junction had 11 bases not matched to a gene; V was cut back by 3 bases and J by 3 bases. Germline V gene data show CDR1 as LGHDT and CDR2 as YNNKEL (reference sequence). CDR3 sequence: CASSQIGLAGRRDTGELFF. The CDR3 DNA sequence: TGTGCCAGCAGCCAGATAGGACTAGCGGGGAGGAGGGACACCGGGGAGCTGTTTTTT.

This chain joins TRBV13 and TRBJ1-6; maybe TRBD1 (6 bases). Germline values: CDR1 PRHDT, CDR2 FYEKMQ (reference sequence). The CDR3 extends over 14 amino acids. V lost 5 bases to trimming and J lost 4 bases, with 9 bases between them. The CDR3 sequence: CASSTTGYNSPLHF. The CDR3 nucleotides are TGTGCCAGCAGCACGACAGGATATAATTCACCCCTCCACTTT.

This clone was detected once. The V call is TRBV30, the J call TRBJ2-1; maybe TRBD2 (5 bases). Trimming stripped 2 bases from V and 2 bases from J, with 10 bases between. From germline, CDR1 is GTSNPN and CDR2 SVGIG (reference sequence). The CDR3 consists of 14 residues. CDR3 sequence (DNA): TGTGCCTGGAGTTCCCCGGGGACCTACAATGAGCAGTTCTTC. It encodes CAWSSPGTYNEQFF.

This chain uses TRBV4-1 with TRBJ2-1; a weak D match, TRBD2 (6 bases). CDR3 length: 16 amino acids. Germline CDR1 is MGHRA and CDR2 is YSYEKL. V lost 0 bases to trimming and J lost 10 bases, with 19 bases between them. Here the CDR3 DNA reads TGCGCCAGCAGCCAAGAGAGGGAGGCCCGTGACACGGAGCAGTTCTTC. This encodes CASSQEREARDTEQFF.

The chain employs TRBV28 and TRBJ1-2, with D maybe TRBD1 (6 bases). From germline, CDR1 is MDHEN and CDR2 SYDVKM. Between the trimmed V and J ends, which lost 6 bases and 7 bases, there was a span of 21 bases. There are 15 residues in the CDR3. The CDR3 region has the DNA TGTGCCAGCAGCATTGGGGACGGGGGGCATGGTGGCTACACCTTC. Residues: CASSIGDGGHGGYTF.

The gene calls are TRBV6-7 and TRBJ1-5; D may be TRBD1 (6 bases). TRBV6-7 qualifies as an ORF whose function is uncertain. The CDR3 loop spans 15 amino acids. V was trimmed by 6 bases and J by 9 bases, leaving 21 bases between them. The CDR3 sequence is CASSDGITGSRPQHF. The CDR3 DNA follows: TGTGCCAGCAGCGACGGGATTACAGGGTCACGGCCCCAGCATTTT.

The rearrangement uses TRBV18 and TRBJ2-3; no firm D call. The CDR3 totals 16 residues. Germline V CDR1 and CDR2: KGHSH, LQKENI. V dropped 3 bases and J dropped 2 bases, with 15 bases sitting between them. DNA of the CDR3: TGTGCCAGCTCACCTGAGGCGTGGACCGACACAGATACGCAGTATTTT. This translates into CASSPEAWTDTDTQYF.

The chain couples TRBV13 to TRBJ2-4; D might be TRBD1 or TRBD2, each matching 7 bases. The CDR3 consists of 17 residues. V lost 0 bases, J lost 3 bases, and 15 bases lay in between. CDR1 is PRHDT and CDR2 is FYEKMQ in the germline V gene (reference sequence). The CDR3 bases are TGTGCCAGCAGCTTAGGTGCAGGGGGGGTTGGCAAAAACATTCAGTACTTC. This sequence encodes CASSLGAGGVGKNIQYF.

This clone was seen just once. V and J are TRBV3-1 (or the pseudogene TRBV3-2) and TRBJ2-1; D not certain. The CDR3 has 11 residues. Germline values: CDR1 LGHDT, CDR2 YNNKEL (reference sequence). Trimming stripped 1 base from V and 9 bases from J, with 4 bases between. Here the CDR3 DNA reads TGTGCCAGCAGCCAAGCGTTTGAGCAGTTCTTC. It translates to CASSQAFEQFF.

CDR3 residues: CASSQGDSRSPLHF. CDR3 DNA sequence: TGTGCCAGCAGCCAAGGGGACAGTCGGTCACCCCTCCACTTT. The V gene is TRBV3-1 (or the pseudogene TRBV3-2), the J gene TRBJ1-6, with 7 bases matching TRBD1. Germline V lookup: CDR1 LGHDT, CDR2 YNNKEL (reference sequence). CDR3 length equals 14 residues. Losses at the gene ends were 1 base for V and 10 bases for J; bases not matched to a gene: 4.

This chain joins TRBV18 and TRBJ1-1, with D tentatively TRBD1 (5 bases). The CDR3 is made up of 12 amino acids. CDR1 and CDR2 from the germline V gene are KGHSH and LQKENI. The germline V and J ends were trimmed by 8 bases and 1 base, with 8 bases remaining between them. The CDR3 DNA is TGTGCCAGCGTCAGGGCGAACACTGAAGCTTTCTTT. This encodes CASVRANTEAFF. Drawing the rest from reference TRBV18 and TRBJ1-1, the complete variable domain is NAGVMQNPRHLVRRRGQEARLRCSPMKGHSHVYWYRQLPEEGLKFMVYLQKENIIDESGMPKERFSAEFPKEGPSILRIQQVVRGDSAAYFCASVRANTEAFFGQGTRLTVV.

The CDR3 DNA sequence: TGTGCCAGCATTGGACTAGCGGGACCCTACGAGCAGTACTTC. It specifies CASIGLAGPYEQYF. The chain links TRBV27 to TRBJ2-7, with TRBD2 matching 12 bases. Germline CDR1 reads MNHEY; CDR2 reads SMNVEV (reference sequence). The CDR3 consists of 14 residues. The V segment lost 7 bases and the J segment 2 bases; nucleotides outside the gene matches: 3.

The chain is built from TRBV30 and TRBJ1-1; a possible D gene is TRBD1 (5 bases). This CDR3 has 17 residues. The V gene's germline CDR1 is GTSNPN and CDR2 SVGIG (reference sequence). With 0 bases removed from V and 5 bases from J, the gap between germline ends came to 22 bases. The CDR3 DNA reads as TGTGCCTGGAGTGTCGAAGTAGTTAGTTATTGGGGGACTGAAGCTTTCTTT. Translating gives CAWSVEVVSYWGTEAFF.

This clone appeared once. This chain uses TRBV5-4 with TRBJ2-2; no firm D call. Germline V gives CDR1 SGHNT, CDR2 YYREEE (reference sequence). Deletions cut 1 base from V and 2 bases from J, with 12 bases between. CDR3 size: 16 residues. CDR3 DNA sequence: TGTGCCAGCAGCTTGAAGGTGGCTACTAACACCGGGGAGCTGTTTTTT. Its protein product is CASSLKVATNTGELFF. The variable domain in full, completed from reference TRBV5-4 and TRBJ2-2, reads ETGVTQSPTHLIKTRGQQVTLRCSSQSGHNTVSWYQQALGQGPQFIFQYYREEENGRGNFPPRFSGLQFPNYSSELNVNALELDDSALYLCASSLKVATNTGELFFGEGSRLTVL.

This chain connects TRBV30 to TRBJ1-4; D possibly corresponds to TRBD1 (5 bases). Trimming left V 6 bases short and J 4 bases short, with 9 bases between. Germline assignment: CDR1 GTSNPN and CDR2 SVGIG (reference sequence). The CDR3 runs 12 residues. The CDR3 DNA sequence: TGTGCCTGCCGGGACGGTAATGAAAAACTGTTTTTT. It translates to CACRDGNEKLFF. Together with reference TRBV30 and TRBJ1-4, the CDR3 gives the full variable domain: SQTIHQWPATLVQPVGSPLSLECTVEGTSNPNLYWYRQAAGRGLQLLFYSVGIGQISSEVPQNLSASRPQDRQFILSSKKLLLSDSGFYLCACRDGNEKLFFGSGTQLSVL.

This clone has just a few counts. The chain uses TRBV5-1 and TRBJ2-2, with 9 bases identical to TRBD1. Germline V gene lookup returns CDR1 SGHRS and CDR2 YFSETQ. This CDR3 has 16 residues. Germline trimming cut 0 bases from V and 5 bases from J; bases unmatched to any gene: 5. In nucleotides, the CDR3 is TGCGCCAGCAGCTTGGCTACACAGGGGGCTACCGGGGAGCTGTTTTTT. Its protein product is CASSLATQGATGELFF.

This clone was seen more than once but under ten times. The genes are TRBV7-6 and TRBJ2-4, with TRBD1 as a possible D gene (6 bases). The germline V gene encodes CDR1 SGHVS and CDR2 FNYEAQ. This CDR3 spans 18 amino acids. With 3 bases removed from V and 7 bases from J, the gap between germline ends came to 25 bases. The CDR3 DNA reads TGTGCCAGCAGCTTGGATCATCTCGGACAGAGACGCTTGAACATTCAGTACTTC. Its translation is CASSLDHLGQRRLNIQYF.

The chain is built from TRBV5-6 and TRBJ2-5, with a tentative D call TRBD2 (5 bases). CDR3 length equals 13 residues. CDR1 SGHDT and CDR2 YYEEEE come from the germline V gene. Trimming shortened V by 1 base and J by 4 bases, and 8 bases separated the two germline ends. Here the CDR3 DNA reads TGTGCCAGCAGCTTGCTAGCAGGAGAGACCCAGTACTTC. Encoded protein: CASSLLAGETQYF.

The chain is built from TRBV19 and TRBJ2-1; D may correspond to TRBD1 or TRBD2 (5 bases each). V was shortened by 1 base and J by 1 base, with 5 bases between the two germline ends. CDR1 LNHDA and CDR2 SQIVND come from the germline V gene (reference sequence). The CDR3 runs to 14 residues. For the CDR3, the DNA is TGTGCCAGTAGTATAGGGGGGTCCTACAATGAGCAGTTCTTC. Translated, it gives CASSIGGSYNEQFF.

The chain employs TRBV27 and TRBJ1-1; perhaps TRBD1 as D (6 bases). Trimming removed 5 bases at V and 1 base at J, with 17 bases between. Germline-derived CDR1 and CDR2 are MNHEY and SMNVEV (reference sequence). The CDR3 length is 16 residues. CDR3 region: CASSPEIQGANTEAFF. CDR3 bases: TGTGCCAGCAGTCCCGAAATACAGGGTGCGAACACTGAAGCTTTCTTT.

The CDR3: CASSPSVVLSPYEQYF. The CDR3 region has the DNA TGTGCCAGCAGCCCTTCGGTAGTATTAAGTCCCTACGAGCAGTACTTC. The chain carries TRBV4-2 and TRBJ2-7; D is unclear. CDR1 LGHNA and CDR2 YNFKEQ come from the germline V gene. Trimming left V 4 bases short and J 2 bases short, with 18 bases between. The CDR3 totals 16 residues.

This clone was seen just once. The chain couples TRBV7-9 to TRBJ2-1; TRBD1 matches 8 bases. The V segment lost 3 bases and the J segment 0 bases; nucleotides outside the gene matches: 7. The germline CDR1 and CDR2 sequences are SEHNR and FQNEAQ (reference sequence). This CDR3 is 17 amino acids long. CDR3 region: CASSFNPGTGSYNEQFF. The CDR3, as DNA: TGTGCCAGCAGCTTCAACCCCGGGACAGGCTCCTACAATGAGCAGTTCTTC. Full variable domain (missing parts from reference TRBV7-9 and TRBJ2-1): DTGVSQNPRHKITKRGQNVTFRCDPISEHNRLYWYRQTLGQGPEFLTYFQNEAQLEKSRLLSDRFSAERPKGSFSTLEIQRTEQGDSAMYLCASSFNPGTGSYNEQFFGPGTRLTVL.